This TCR beta chain was profiled in a study of T cell repertoires in cytomegalovirus infection. Study at large: Epitope selection comprised recently identified HLA-C-restricted CMV epitopes and well-studied HLA-B-restricted CMV epitopes. Public signatures in TCR beta pointed to CMV infection and matching HLA type. Study-level findings and limits: Dominating the ex vivo response were HLA-C-restricted CMV-specific TCR beta clonotypes.

This clonotype was picked up a small number of times. The antigen remains unidentified. Using its own MiXCR run on the reads, TCRdb lists one record per CDR3 protein. Of 110,000 to 150,000 distinct CDR3 sequences listed, 32% were seen once; the top ten hold about 50%. Germline values: CDR1 LGHNA, CDR2 YNFKEQ. The CDR3 is 17 residues long. Losses at the gene ends were 0 bases for V and 5 bases for J; bases not matched to a gene: 8. The source is a human donor in good health (CMV status not recorded). Some clones in this sample may be carry-over from other donors' samples. The sample in question was CD8+ T cells from cultured PBMCs, obtained from culture after CMV antigen stimulation. The chain combines TRBV4-2 with TRBJ2-5, with 11 nucleotides matching TRBD2. The CDR3 region is CASSQEELAGGGETQYF. DNA for the CDR3: TGTGCCAGCAGCCAAGAGGAGCTAGCGGGGGGCGGGGAGACCCAGTACTTC.